The 25 T cell receptor beta chains reported below all come from one sample, sequenced in a study of cytomegalovirus exposure and HLA in healthy donors. With 60 Vbeta and 13 Jbeta primers, the PCR was carried out. The protocol was immunoSEQ multiplex PCR, while the TCRdb copy is restricted to in-frame clones and leaves out a portion. This sample has some 140,000 clones; about three quarters occur once, and the top ten carry about 3.9%. The sample comprised PBMCs. These receptors all come from a man in his fifties in good health and CMV-seropositive.

J is TRBJ1-2 and V is TRBV28; 10 nucleotides align to TRBD1. Per germline, CDR1 MDHEN and CDR2 SYDVKM. This CDR3 has 14 residues. With 6 bases clipped from V and 2 bases from J, the junction kept 3 bases outside the gene matches. The CDR3 coding sequence is TGTGCCAGCAGCCCGGACAGGGGGAACTATGGCTACACCTTC. Residues: CASSPDRGNYGYTF.

The chain couples TRBV7-9 to TRBJ1-1; perhaps TRBD1 as D (5 bases). The CDR3 totals 12 residues. V lost 6 bases, J lost 4 bases, and 9 bases lay in between. CDR1 is SEHNR and CDR2 is FQNEAQ in the germline V gene (reference sequence). This chain's CDR3 is CASSQRGTEAFF. CDR3 nucleotides: TGTGCCAGCAGTCAAAGGGGCACTGAAGCTTTCTTT.

The rearrangement links TRBV7-9 to TRBJ1-1; tentative D call: TRBD1 (6 bases). Germline V CDR1 and CDR2: SEHNR, FQNEAQ (reference sequence). The length of the CDR3 is 13 residues. V lost 5 bases, J lost 1 base, and 8 bases lay in between. The CDR3 spells CASSQGQNTEAFF. The CDR3 nucleotides read TGTGCCAGCAGCCAGGGGCAGAACACTGAAGCTTTCTTT.

In this sample, this clone turned up a few times. The V call is TRBV7-2, the J call TRBJ1-2; 7 bases align to TRBD1. V lost 5 bases to trimming and J lost 6 bases; unmatched junction nucleotides: 9. This CDR3 is built from 14 residues. Germline values: CDR1 SGHTA, CDR2 FQGNSA. CDR3 nucleotides: TGTGCCAGCAGCAATGCTGGGACAGCCCATGGCTACACCTTC. It yields the protein CASSNAGTAHGYTF.

Details on this clone: Other DNA sequences from this sample encode an identical CDR3 as well. The chain has TRBV27 and TRBJ2-7, with 11 bases lining up with TRBD1. Per the germline V gene, CDR1 is MNHEY and CDR2 is SMNVEV (reference sequence). The V segment lost 4 bases and the J segment 2 bases; nucleotides outside the gene matches: 4. The CDR3 runs to 15 residues. The DNA for the CDR3 is TGTGCCAGCAGTTCTATGGGACAGGGGGCCTACGAGCAGTACTTC. Amino acids: CASSSMGQGAYEQYF.

The rearrangement joins TRBV28 to TRBJ1-1, with a tentative D call TRBD1 (5 bases). This CDR3 contains 14 residues. CDR1 is MDHEN, CDR2 SYDVKM, per germline. With 8 bases removed from V and 1 base from J, the gap between germline ends came to 14 bases. CDR3 coding DNA: TGTGCCAGCCTTCAAGGGGCCTCGAACACTGAAGCTTTCTTT. It yields the protein CASLQGASNTEAFF.

This clone was found a few times. The V call is TRBV2, the J call TRBJ1-1; tentatively, D is TRBD1 (5 bases). This CDR3 has 13 residues. The V end was cut by 10 bases, the J end by 2 bases, with 14 bases between. Germline lookup yields CDR1 SNHLY and CDR2 FYNNEI. For the CDR3, the DNA is TGTGCCAACACCCGACAGATAAACACTGAAGCTTTCTTT. Its translation: CANTRQINTEAFF.

J is TRBJ1-5 and V is TRBV2; D is possibly TRBD1 (6 bases). The germline V gene encodes CDR1 SNHLY and CDR2 FYNNEI. V was shortened by 6 bases and J by 2 bases, with 14 bases between the two germline ends. The CDR3 contains 15 residues. This CDR3 is CASRPDRLGNQPQHF. As DNA, the CDR3 is TGTGCCAGCAGACCCGACAGGTTGGGCAATCAGCCCCAGCATTTT.

This clone has only a few counts. The V gene is TRBV7-2, the J gene TRBJ1-2; D might be TRBD1 (6 bases). The V end lost 6 bases, the J end lost 4 bases, and 12 bases lay between the germline ends. The germline V gene has CDR1 SGHTA and CDR2 FQGNSA. The CDR3 is 13 amino acids. CDR3 residues: CASSTDRSYGYTF. The DNA of the CDR3 is TGTGCCAGCAGTACGGACAGAAGCTATGGCTACACCTTC.

V is TRBV5-1 and J is TRBJ1-2, with TRBD1 matching 10 bases. The CDR3 loop spans 13 amino acids. The V gene end was trimmed by 5 bases and the J gene end by 4 bases; junction bases not matched to a gene: 2. The germline gives CDR1 SGHRS, CDR2 YFSETQ. The CDR3 loop reads CASSRDRGYGYTF. CDR3 nucleotides: TGCGCCAGCAGTCGGGACAGGGGCTATGGCTACACCTTC.

In this sample, this clone turned up a few times. This chain uses TRBV5-1 with TRBJ1-2; D not certain. V lost 0 bases and J lost 4, with 13 bases in between. The CDR3 loop spans 15 amino acids. Germline V CDR1 and CDR2: SGHRS, YFSETQ. CDR3 amino acids: CASSLARAGLYGYTF. CDR3 DNA: TGCGCCAGCAGCTTGGCCCGTGCAGGCCTCTATGGCTACACCTTC.

This chain uses TRBV7-9 with TRBJ2-7, with TRBD1 as a possible D gene (8 bases). Between the trimmed V and J ends, which lost 2 bases and 1 base, there was a span of 18 bases. The V gene's germline CDR1 is SEHNR and CDR2 FQNEAQ (reference sequence). The CDR3 is 17 amino acids. CDR3 in amino acids: CASSLRGGTGYSYEQYF. The DNA of the CDR3 is TGTGCCAGCAGCTTAAGGGGAGGGACAGGTTATTCCTACGAGCAGTACTTC.

This chain links TRBV11-3 with TRBJ1-3; possibly TRBD1 for D (5 bases). Germline assignment: CDR1 SGHNT and CDR2 YENEEA. Trimming left V 8 bases short and J 4 bases short, with 12 bases between. The CDR3 runs to 13 residues. The CDR3 region is CASSTEPGNTIYF. Written as DNA, the CDR3 is TGTGCCAGCTCGACAGAACCCGGAAACACCATATATTTT.

The J gene is TRBJ2-3, the V gene TRBV2, with unresolved D. This CDR3 has 12 amino acids. Between the trimmed V and J ends, which lost 5 bases and 3 bases, there was a span of 6 bases. Germline assignment: CDR1 SNHLY and CDR2 FYNNEI. The CDR3 loop reads CASSTTTDTQYF. In DNA, the CDR3 is TGTGCCAGCAGTACTACGACAGATACGCAGTATTTT. Full variable domain (rest looked up from reference TRBV2 and TRBJ2-3): EPEVTQTPSHQVTQMGQEVILRCVPISNHLYFYWYRQILGQKVEFLVSFYNNEISEKSEIFDDQFSVERPDGSNFTLKIRSTKLEDSAMYFCASSTTTDTQYFGPGTRLTVL.

The chain recombines TRBV28 with TRBJ1-5; TRBD1 is a possible D gene (5 bases). In germline, CDR1 is MDHEN, CDR2 SYDVKM. The CDR3 has 17 residues. The V end was cut by 7 bases, the J end by 1 base, with 20 bases between. DNA of the CDR3: TGTGCCAGCACCCTGGGGGGGATAAGGATGAGCAATCAGCCCCAGCATTTT. Protein product: CASTLGGIRMSNQPQHF.

Of note for this clone: Relative to the germline gene, one junction end is altered; a read error may explain this. The chain recombines TRBV2 with TRBJ1-3; D ambiguous. CDR3 length equals 15 residues. Germline V CDR1 and CDR2: SNHLY, FYNNEI. CDR3 residues: CASSVRPTSGNAIYF. CDR3 nucleotides: TGTGCCAGCAGTGTGCGGCCTACCTCTGGAAACGCCATATATTTT. Complete variable domain (other parts from reference TRBV2 and TRBJ1-3): EPEVTQTPSHQVTQMGQEVILRCVPISNHLYFYWYRQILGQKVEFLVSFYNNEISEKSEIFDDQFSVERPDGSNFTLKIRSTKLEDSAMYFCASSVRPTSGNAIYFGEGSWLTVV.

This clone was seen only a few times. The J gene is TRBJ2-7, the V gene TRBV5-6; 7 bases match TRBD2. V lost 5 bases to trimming and J lost 1 base; unmatched junction nucleotides: 9. The CDR3 covers 15 residues. CDR1 is SGHDT and CDR2 is YYEEEE in the germline V gene. The DNA of the CDR3 is TGTGCCAGCAGTCCCTTGGGGGGGGAGTCCTACGAGCAGTACTTC. This translates into CASSPLGGESYEQYF.

This chain uses TRBV4-3 with TRBJ2-1; TRBD2 might be the D (6 bases). The V gene lost 0 bases and the J gene lost 3 bases, with 9 bases spanning the gap. The germline CDR1 and CDR2 sequences are LGHNA and YSLEER. The CDR3 has 15 residues. This CDR3 is CASSQDRRGYNEQFF. CDR3 coding DNA: TGCGCCAGCAGCCAAGATCGGAGGGGCTACAATGAGCAGTTCTTC.

In DNA, the CDR3 is TGTGCCAGCAGCGTAGCTACGGGCTACGAGCAGTACTTC. This encodes CASSVATGYEQYF. The genes are TRBV9 and TRBJ2-7, with D unclear. CDR3 length: 13 amino acids. Trimming pared 0 bases from V and 3 bases from J, leaving 7 bases between. Per the germline V gene, CDR1 is SGDLS and CDR2 is YYNGEE.

V is TRBV12-5 and J is TRBJ2-2; no clear D. CDR1 is LGHNT, CDR2 FRNRAP, per germline. The CDR3 spans 15 residues. V lost 1 base, J lost 5 bases, and 11 bases lay in between. CDR3 sequence reads: CASGLGLLNTGELFF. As DNA, the CDR3 is TGTGCTAGTGGTTTGGGACTTCTTAATACCGGGGAGCTGTTTTTT.

The rearrangement links TRBV5-1 to TRBJ1-1; 9 bases line up with TRBD1. The V gene end was trimmed by 4 bases and the J gene end by 1 base; junction bases not matched to a gene: 2. This CDR3 has 14 residues. Germline CDR1 and CDR2: SGHRS and YFSETQ. CDR3 amino acids: CASSQQGANTEAFF. CDR3 sequence (DNA): TGCGCCAGCAGCCAACAGGGGGCGAACACTGAAGCTTTCTTT.

The table lists this clone with a count of one. V gene TRBV29-1 combines with J gene TRBJ1-2, with D unresolved. Germline loops: CDR1 SQVTM, CDR2 ANQGSEA. V was cut by 6 bases and J by 5 bases, with 19 bases left in between. This CDR3 has 14 residues. The CDR3 bases are TGCAGCGTAGAACCCCCGGTCCAACGATATGGCTACACCTTC. As protein: CSVEPPVQRYGYTF.

This clone was seen a handful of times. The J gene is TRBJ1-1, the V gene TRBV5-4; no firm D call. V was shortened by 2 bases and J by 0 bases, with 5 bases between the two germline ends. The CDR3 has 13 residues. From germline, CDR1 is SGHNT and CDR2 YYREEE (reference sequence). The CDR3 loop reads CASSFEVNTEAFF. CDR3 coding DNA: TGTGCCAGCAGCTTCGAGGTGAACACTGAAGCTTTCTTT.

The gene calls are TRBV5-1 and TRBJ2-5; TRBD1 is a possible D gene (5 bases). Germline values: CDR1 SGHRS, CDR2 YFSETQ. The CDR3 runs 13 residues. The V end was cut by 4 bases, the J end by 5 bases, with 12 bases between. CDR3 amino acids: CASSMDTWETQYF. CDR3 sequence (DNA): TGCGCCAGCAGCATGGACACGTGGGAGACCCAGTACTTC.

This clone has only a few counts. This chain links TRBV7-9 with TRBJ1-1; the match to TRBD1 covers 7 bases. CDR1 and CDR2 (germline): SEHNR, FQNEAQ (reference sequence). Trimming removed 2 bases from V and 0 bases from J; junction bases left unmatched: 9. The CDR3 has 17 amino acids. The CDR3 bases are TGTGCCAGCAGCTTAATTCCCCAGGGGGTTATGAACACTGAAGCTTTCTTT. Translation: CASSLIPQGVMNTEAFF.